Presented here are 5 T cell receptor beta chains from one specimen sequenced in a study of response to subunit inactivated influenza vaccine. Using its own MiXCR run on the RT-PCR reads, TCRdb lists one record per CDR3 protein. The sample includes just under 250,000 distinct CDR3 sequences, less than 15% of them seen just once. The sequencing used non-naive T cells sorted from PBMCs, collected roughly 2 weeks before vaccination. The receptors come from a man aged 45-65 years who received an inactivated influenza vaccine.

In this sample, this clonotype turned up many times. This chain connects TRBV3-1 to TRBJ2-3; 8 bases map to TRBD2. Germline V gene sequence: CDR1 LGHDT, CDR2 YNNKEL (reference sequence). J was trimmed by 3 bases and V by 0 bases; bases with no gene match: 14. This CDR3 has 19 amino acids. The CDR3 nucleotides are TGTGCCAGCAGCCAAGATTTCTTACTAGCGGATTTGATTACAGATACGCAGTATTTT. It codes for CASSQDFLLADLITDTQYF.

Only a few counts were recorded for this clonotype. The chain carries TRBV5-4 and TRBJ2-3; D might be TRBD2 (6 bases). V lost 0 bases and J 0 bases, leaving 11 bases between the germline ends. CDR3 size: 16 residues. Germline loops: CDR1 SGHNT, CDR2 YYREEE (reference sequence). The CDR3 region is CASSLVIGGSTDTQYF. The CDR3 coding sequence is TGTGCCAGCAGCTTGGTTATCGGGGGAAGCACAGATACGCAGTATTTT.

This clonotype was detected only a few times. This sequence joins TRBV4-2 and TRBJ2-6; weak D call: TRBD1 (6 bases). The CDR3 loop spans 19 amino acids. CDR1 and CDR2 (germline): LGHNA, YNFKEQ. Trimming stripped 4 bases from V and 0 bases from J, with 19 bases between. CDR3 sequence: CASSPIGGHVSSGANVLTF. Here the CDR3 DNA reads TGTGCCAGCAGCCCAATTGGGGGACACGTTAGCTCTGGGGCCAACGTCCTGACTTTC.

The sample holds many counts of this clonotype. The chain has TRBV5-1 and TRBJ2-2; TRBD1 matches at 8 bases. The V gene end was trimmed by 6 bases and the J gene end by 3 bases; junction bases not matched to a gene: 4. From germline, CDR1 is SGHRS and CDR2 YFSETQ. The CDR3 runs to 14 residues. DNA of the CDR3: TGCGCCAGCAAGGAGACAGGGGACACCGGGGAGCTGTTTTTT. It encodes CASKETGDTGELFF.

This clonotype showed up many times. The V call is TRBV5-1, the J call TRBJ1-1; D is perhaps TRBD1 (5 bases). Per germline, CDR1 SGHRS and CDR2 YFSETQ. This CDR3 is 17 amino acids long. The V end lost 1 base, the J end lost 1 base, and 17 bases lay between the germline ends. The CDR3: CASSLRQGGVENTEAFF. CDR3 nucleotide sequence: TGCGCCAGCAGCTTGCGCCAGGGTGGGGTGGAGAACACTGAAGCTTTCTTT. Supplemented by reference TRBV5-1 and TRBJ1-1, the full variable domain reads KAGVTQTPRYLIKTRGQQVTLSCSPISGHRSVSWYQQTPGQGLQFLFEYFSETQRNKGNFPGRFSGRQFSNSRSEMNVSTLELGDSALYLCASSLRQGGVENTEAFFGQGTRLTVV.